These 14 T cell receptor beta chains originate from one sample sequenced in a study of blood T cell repertoires in COVID-19. TCRdb's table, derived via immunoSEQ multiplex PCR, lists solely in-frame clones and lacks some. The table includes a few hundred thousand clones, about 84% detected once. The sequencing sample was made of peripheral blood. These receptors were taken from a woman aged 50 to 65 with acute or convalescent COVID-19.

The chain has TRBV3-1 (or the pseudogene TRBV3-2) and TRBJ2-2, with no clear D. The CDR3 covers 13 residues. Germline V gene data show CDR1 as LGHDT and CDR2 as YNNKEL (reference sequence). The ends were cut back, 6 bases at V and 0 bases at J, with 5 bases in the middle. CDR3 DNA: TGTGCCAGCAGACGCGCGAACACCGGGGAGCTGTTTTTT. It encodes CASRRANTGELFF.

The J gene is TRBJ2-7, the V gene TRBV4-2; possible D gene TRBD2, 6 bases. Germline CDR1 reads LGHNA; CDR2 reads YNFKEQ. V was clipped by 3 bases and J by 0 bases, with 18 bases between them. The CDR3 loop spans 17 amino acids. As DNA, the CDR3 is TGTGCCAGCAGCCACCTCCCCGGGACTCAGAGCTCCTACGAGCAGTACTTC. It encodes CASSHLPGTQSSYEQYF.

The chain uses TRBV7-2 and TRBJ2-5, with unresolved D. V lost 1 base and J 1 base, leaving 10 bases between the germline ends. The germline gives CDR1 SGHTA, CDR2 FQGNSA. The length of the CDR3 is 15 residues. The CDR3 spells CASSLVGSSQETQYF. Here the CDR3 DNA reads TGTGCCAGCAGCTTAGTTGGCTCCTCCCAAGAGACCCAGTACTTC. The complete variable domain, with remaining parts taken from reference TRBV7-2 and TRBJ2-5, reads GAGVSQSPSNKVTEKGKDVELRCDPISGHTALYWYRQSLGQGLEFLIYFQGNSAPDKSGLPSDRFSAERTGGSVSTLTIQRTQQEDSAVYLCASSLVGSSQETQYFGPGTRLLVL.

In this sample, this clone turned up once. The V gene is TRBV29-1, the J gene TRBJ1-1; D is perhaps TRBD1 (5 bases). Trimming stripped 7 bases from V and 2 bases from J, with 8 bases between. The CDR3 is made up of 11 amino acids. Germline values: CDR1 SQVTM, CDR2 ANQGSEA. CDR3 region: CSGGHNTEAFF. Here the CDR3 DNA reads TGCAGCGGCGGACATAACACTGAAGCTTTCTTT.

The chain is built from TRBV18 and TRBJ2-7; D is unresolved. The CDR3 length is 13 residues. The germline V gene encodes CDR1 KGHSH and CDR2 LQKENI. The V and J ends lost 6 bases and 10 bases respectively, with 19 bases between them. The chain's CDR3 is CASSPISSTKQYF. The DNA of the CDR3 is TGTGCCAGCTCCCCCATAAGTTCTACGAAACAGTACTTC.

J is TRBJ1-5 and V is TRBV29-1; D remains ambiguous. Germline CDR1 is SQVTM and CDR2 is ANQGSEA. The CDR3 has 14 residues. V lost 6 bases to trimming and J lost 0 bases, with 12 bases between them. CDR3 in amino acids: CSVAEAYSNQPQHF. CDR3 DNA: TGCAGCGTCGCCGAGGCTTATAGCAATCAGCCCCAGCATTTT.

This clone was seen more than once but under ten times. This chain uses TRBV5-1 with TRBJ2-1; 7 bases map to TRBD1. From germline, CDR1 is SGHRS and CDR2 YFSETQ. The CDR3 length is 13 residues. Trimming cost V 4 bases and J 4 bases; bases outside gene matches: 2. The CDR3 sequence: CASSRDSYNEQFF. CDR3 bases: TGCGCCAGCAGCCGGGACAGTTACAATGAGCAGTTCTTC. Combining the CDR3 with reference TRBV5-1 and TRBJ2-1 gives the whole variable domain KAGVTQTPRYLIKTRGQQVTLSCSPISGHRSVSWYQQTPGQGLQFLFEYFSETQRNKGNFPGRFSGRQFSNSRSEMNVSTLELGDSALYLCASSRDSYNEQFFGPGTRLTVL.

The rearrangement links TRBV5-1 to TRBJ1-1, with D perhaps TRBD1 (5 bases). CDR3 length equals 13 residues. Germline CDR1 is SGHRS and CDR2 is YFSETQ. The V end was cut by 0 bases, the J end by 6 bases, with 9 bases between. Here the CDR3 DNA reads TGCGCCAGCAGCTTGGCGGCGGGGGCTGAAGCTTTCTTT. It specifies CASSLAAGAEAFF.

The chain uses TRBV5-1 and TRBJ2-1; 7 bases are a match to TRBD1. The CDR3 contains 15 residues. The germline V gene has CDR1 SGHRS and CDR2 YFSETQ. V lost 5 bases, J lost 6 bases, and 11 bases stayed unmatched. The CDR3 sequence is CASSQRQGMANEQFF. In nucleotides, the CDR3 is TGCGCCAGCAGTCAACGACAGGGTATGGCCAATGAGCAGTTCTTC.

J is TRBJ2-3 and V is TRBV11-2; 8 bases line up with TRBD2. Germline CDR1 and CDR2: SGHAT and FQNNGV. This CDR3 region has 13 residues. J lost 4 bases, V lost 5 bases, and 2 bases had no gene match. The CDR3 region has the DNA TGTGCCAGCAGCCCGGGACTAGCAGATACGCAGTATTTT. Translated: CASSPGLADTQYF.

The chain uses TRBV7-2 and TRBJ2-5; 7 bases agree with TRBD1. Germline V gives CDR1 SGHTA, CDR2 FQGNSA. The CDR3 extends over 17 amino acids. Trimming removed 1 base from V and 0 bases from J; junction bases left unmatched: 8. CDR3 nucleotides: TGTGCCAGCAGCTTAGATCAGGGACAGATGTACCAAGAGACCCAGTACTTC. It translates to CASSLDQGQMYQETQYF.

This chain connects TRBV23-1 to TRBJ2-4, with D possibly matching TRBD1 (6 bases). TRBV23-1 is an open reading frame whose function is uncertain. The V gene lost 3 bases and the J gene lost 0 bases, with 30 bases spanning the gap. The CDR3 spans 22 residues. The chain's CDR3 is CASSQSTFTGPGGEIAKNIQYF. CDR3 DNA sequence: TGCGCCAGCAGTCAGTCCACTTTTACAGGGCCGGGTGGCGAAATAGCCAAAAACATTCAGTACTTC.

CDR3 in amino acids: CSASYEIDWPASSSSYEQYF. The CDR3, as DNA: TGCAGTGCTAGTTACGAGATTGACTGGCCCGCCTCTAGTTCTTCCTACGAGCAGTACTTC. V gene TRBV20-1 combines with J gene TRBJ2-7; D is undetermined. The CDR3 is made up of 20 amino acids. Germline CDR1 reads DFQATT; CDR2 reads SNEGSKA (reference sequence). With 3 bases removed from V and 1 base from J, the gap between germline ends came to 31 bases.

The J gene is TRBJ2-3, the V gene TRBV18, with D unresolved. The CDR3 spans 14 residues. The germline CDR1 and CDR2 sequences are KGHSH and LQKENI. Trimming removed 3 bases at V and 1 base at J, with 8 bases between. The CDR3 DNA reads TGTGCCAGCTCACCTGGCGGCCGCACAGATACGCAGTATTTT. Translating gives CASSPGGRTDTQYF.